This TCR beta chain was recovered during a study of control samples from healthy donors and cancer patients. The CDR3 has 15 amino acids. The V gene lost 3 bases and the J gene lost 2 bases, with 14 bases spanning the gap. CDR1 and CDR2 (germline): MNHEY, SVGAGI. The protocol was immunoSEQ multiplex PCR, while the TCRdb copy is restricted to in-frame clones and leaves out a portion. This table holds 190,000 or so clones, over 80% found once. This TCR was recovered from a man aged 18 to 30 in good health. This chain connects TRBV6-5 to TRBJ2-7, with no clear D. Sequenced input: blood. CDR3 in DNA: TGTGCCAGCAGTTATGACGGAGTCACTACCTACGAGCAGTACTTC. It yields the protein CASSYDGVTTYEQYF.